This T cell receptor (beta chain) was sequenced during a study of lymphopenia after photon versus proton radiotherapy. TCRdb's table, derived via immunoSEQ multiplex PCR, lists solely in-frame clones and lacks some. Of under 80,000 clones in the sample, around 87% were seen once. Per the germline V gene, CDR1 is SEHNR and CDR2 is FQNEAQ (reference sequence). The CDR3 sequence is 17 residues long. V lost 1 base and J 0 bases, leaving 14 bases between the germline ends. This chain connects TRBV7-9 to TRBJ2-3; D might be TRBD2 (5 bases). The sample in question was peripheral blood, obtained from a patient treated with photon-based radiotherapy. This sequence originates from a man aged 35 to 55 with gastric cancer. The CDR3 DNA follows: TGTGCCAGCAGCTTAGAACGCCCGGAGGCTAGCACAGATACGCAGTATTTT. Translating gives CASSLERPEASTDTQYF. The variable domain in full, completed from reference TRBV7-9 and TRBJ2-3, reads DTGVSQNPRHKITKRGQNVTFRCDPISEHNRLYWYRQTLGQGPEFLTYFQNEAQLEKSRLLSDRFSAERPKGSFSTLEIQRTEQGDSAMYLCASSLERPEASTDTQYFGPGTRLTVL.